Listed here are 25 T cell receptor beta chains from one sample, sequenced in a study of blood T cell repertoires in COVID-19 (dated by TCRdb to about 2020). Library generation was performed with the immunoSEQ multiplex PCR assay. TCRdb retrieved this table from immuneACCESS and kept in-frame rearrangements only. Not all clones are present; in checked studies, unresolved V genes account for under half, and no reason is known for the remainder. The sample yields 170,000 or so clones; roughly 75% were counted once. The top ten constitute about 6.5% of the sample. Sequenced sample: peripheral blood. Every receptor here comes from a man between 65 and 85 years old with active or convalescent COVID-19.

This clone has just one count. The V call is TRBV5-4, the J call TRBJ2-1; TRBD1 matches 7 bases. Trimming removed 4 bases from V and 4 bases from J; junction bases left unmatched: 2. The CDR3 consists of 13 residues. Germline V CDR1 and CDR2: SGHNT, YYREEE (reference sequence). The CDR3 bases are TGTGCCAGCAGCGGGGGACAGTACAATGAGCAGTTCTTC. Its translation is CASSGGQYNEQFF.

The gene calls are TRBV7-7 and TRBJ1-1, with 7 bases aligning to TRBD1. The CDR3 has 14 amino acids. Unmatched junction bases numbered 10, after V lost 5 bases and J lost 7 bases. In germline, CDR1 is SSHAT, CDR2 FNYEAQ (reference sequence). CDR3 sequence reads: CASSPAQGNGEAFF. The CDR3 bases are TGTGCCAGCAGCCCCGCACAGGGGAATGGTGAAGCTTTCTTT.

The rearrangement uses TRBV6-5 and TRBJ2-1, with 8 bases fitting TRBD1. Germline CDR1 reads MNHEY; CDR2 reads SVGAGI. The CDR3 contains 14 residues. V was clipped by 6 bases and J by 6 bases; unmatched bases: 7. In DNA form, the CDR3 reads TGTGCCAGCAGCCTTAGGACAGGGCGCAATGAGCAGTTCTTC. It yields the protein CASSLRTGRNEQFF.

V gene TRBV9 combines with J gene TRBJ2-2, with a weak D call TRBD2 (6 bases). This CDR3 contains 16 residues. The germline gives CDR1 SGDLS, CDR2 YYNGEE. The V end lost 4 bases, the J end lost 7 bases, and 20 bases lay between the germline ends. The CDR3 nucleotides are TGTGCCAGCAGCTCAAACCGGGGGTCCGGAGGCGGGGAGCTGTTTTTT. This sequence encodes CASSSNRGSGGGELFF.

This chain joins TRBV3-1 (or the pseudogene TRBV3-2) and TRBJ1-6, with TRBD1 matching over 8 bases. Losses at the gene ends were 3 bases for V and 0 bases for J; bases not matched to a gene: 7. Looked up from germline, CDR1 is LGHDT and CDR2 is YNNKEL (reference sequence). CDR3 length: 18 residues. The chain's CDR3 is CASSQAGQASSYNSPLHF. CDR3 coding DNA: TGTGCCAGCAGCCAGGCGGGACAGGCGAGCTCCTATAATTCACCCCTCCACTTT.

The chain couples TRBV24-1 to TRBJ2-3, with 10 positions matching TRBD2. The CDR3 has 13 residues. Germline CDR1 and CDR2: KGHDR and SFDVKD. Trimming removed 10 bases from V and 7 bases from J; junction bases left unmatched: 7. CDR3 DNA sequence: TGTGCCACGGCTAGCGGGAGTGTGAATACGCAGTATTTT. It translates to CATASGSVNTQYF.

This chain uses TRBV7-9 with TRBJ1-2, with 7 bases that match TRBD1. CDR3 size: 13 residues. The trim removed 2 bases at V and 8 bases at J, leaving 5 bases unmatched. Per the germline V gene, CDR1 is SEHNR and CDR2 is FQNEAQ (reference sequence). CDR3 nucleotide sequence: TGTGCCAGCAGCTTATCCGAGGGGGCGGGCTACACCTTC. Translated: CASSLSEGAGYTF. Full variable domain (outside the CDR3, taken from reference TRBV7-9 and TRBJ1-2): DTGVSQNPRHKITKRGQNVTFRCDPISEHNRLYWYRQTLGQGPEFLTYFQNEAQLEKSRLLSDRFSAERPKGSFSTLEIQRTEQGDSAMYLCASSLSEGAGYTFGSGTRLTVV.

The CDR3 sequence: CASSYGGQLYEQYF. CDR3 nucleotides: TGTGCCAGCAGTTACGGGGGACAGCTCTACGAGCAGTACTTC. The chain joins TRBV6-5 to TRBJ2-7; 7 bases are a match to TRBD1. Germline V gene lookup returns CDR1 MNHEY and CDR2 SVGAGI. CDR3 length: 14 residues. V dropped 2 bases and J dropped 3; count of bases not matched to a gene: 4.

This clone has a single count. J is TRBJ2-3 and V is TRBV12-3 or TRBV12-4, with D perhaps TRBD2 (5 bases). V lost 6 bases and J lost 2, with 9 bases in between. The CDR3 has 13 amino acids. The CDR3 spells CASRGLATDTQYF. CDR3 in DNA: TGTGCCAGCAGAGGACTTGCCACAGATACGCAGTATTTT.

The rearrangement joins TRBV5-3 to TRBJ1-1; perhaps TRBD1 as D (6 bases). TRBV5-3 is classed as an ORF, of uncertain function. V was clipped by 4 bases and J by 2 bases, with 15 bases between them. The CDR3 covers 15 residues. The CDR3 sequence is CARSPGDRCNTEAFF. The CDR3 region has the DNA TGTGCCAGAAGCCCAGGAGACAGGTGCAACACTGAAGCTTTCTTT.

This chain joins TRBV6-1 and TRBJ1-5; 7 nucleotides align to TRBD1. The CDR3 covers 17 residues. V lost 1 base to trimming and J lost 2 bases; unmatched junction nucleotides: 8. Germline lookup yields CDR1 MNHNS and CDR2 SASEGT. CDR3 in DNA: TGTGCCAGCAGTGAAGTTCCCCCAGGGGGTGGCAATCAGCCCCAGCATTTT. Protein: CASSEVPPGGGNQPQHF.

This rearrangement joins TRBV10-2 to TRBJ2-7; D is uncertain. V was shortened by 2 bases and J by 4 bases, with 6 bases between the two germline ends. The CDR3 spans 12 residues. Germline values: CDR1 WSHSY, CDR2 SAAADI. The CDR3 sequence: CASSEPRYEQYF. CDR3 DNA: TGCGCCAGCAGTGAGCCCAGGTACGAGCAGTACTTC.

The chain links TRBV4-2 to TRBJ1-1; D may be TRBD1 (6 bases). Germline CDR1 reads LGHNA; CDR2 reads YNFKEQ. V dropped 5 bases and J dropped 1 base, with 14 bases sitting between them. CDR3 length equals 15 residues. The CDR3: CASSFPGTQNTEAFF. DNA of the CDR3: TGTGCCAGCAGCTTCCCCGGGACACAGAACACTGAAGCTTTCTTT.

The V call is TRBV3-1 (or the pseudogene TRBV3-2), the J call TRBJ2-3; possible D gene TRBD2, 6 bases. Trimming took 1 base from V and 6 from J, leaving 17 bases between them. Germline V gene lookup returns CDR1 LGHDT and CDR2 YNNKEL (reference sequence). CDR3 length: 16 amino acids. CDR3 sequence (DNA): TGTGCCAGCAGCCAAGTAAGCGGTAACGGAGGGGATACGCAGTATTTT. Translating it yields CASSQVSGNGGDTQYF.

This chain uses TRBV20-1 with TRBJ2-1, with 9 nucleotides matching TRBD1. This CDR3 spans 11 amino acids. V shed 6 bases, J shed 14 bases, and the junction held 8 bases outside the gene matches. Looked up from germline, CDR1 is DFQATT and CDR2 is SNEGSKA (reference sequence). CDR3 in amino acids: CSALDRGREFF. The CDR3 coding sequence is TGCAGTGCCCTGGACAGGGGCAGGGAGTTCTTC.

This clone was recorded a few times. The gene calls are TRBV7-2 and TRBJ2-7, with 9 bases lining up with TRBD2. The CDR3 consists of 13 residues. Germline V CDR1 and CDR2: SGHTA, FQGNSA. Germline trimming cut 1 base from V and 12 bases from J; bases unmatched to any gene: 7. The CDR3 region is CASSLDPSGVTYF. For the CDR3, the DNA is TGTGCCAGCAGCTTAGACCCTAGCGGGGTAACGTACTTC.

This chain connects TRBV7-2 to TRBJ1-3; a weak D match, TRBD1 (5 bases). Per the germline V gene, CDR1 is SGHTA and CDR2 is FQGNSA. The ends were cut back, 4 bases at V and 5 bases at J, with 12 bases in the middle. This CDR3 comprises 14 residues. CDR3 DNA: TGTGCCAGCAGCTCAGTTGGGGGGAGAAACACCATATATTTT. It encodes CASSSVGGRNTIYF.

The gene calls are TRBV5-1 and TRBJ2-3; 7 bases agree with TRBD2. V lost 4 bases to trimming and J lost 0 bases; unmatched junction nucleotides: 8. Germline CDR1 and CDR2: SGHRS and YFSETQ. The CDR3 has 16 amino acids. The CDR3 is CASSAAGRTSTDTQYF. CDR3 DNA sequence: TGCGCCAGCAGCGCCGCCGGGAGGACAAGCACAGATACGCAGTATTTT.

The chain links TRBV30 to TRBJ2-1, with 8 bases lining up with TRBD2. The CDR3 loop spans 19 amino acids. V lost 1 base and J lost 0; bases outside the gene matches: 14. Per germline, CDR1 GTSNPN and CDR2 SVGIG (reference sequence). The CDR3 spells CAWSAGLGGGTHSYNEQFF. CDR3 sequence (DNA): TGTGCCTGGAGTGCGGGCCTCGGGGGGGGGACCCACTCCTACAATGAGCAGTTCTTC.

V gene TRBV5-1 combines with J gene TRBJ2-7; 9 bases map to TRBD2. Germline V gives CDR1 SGHRS, CDR2 YFSETQ. V trimming: 5 bases; J trimming: 3 bases; junction bases outside the gene matches: 6. The CDR3 covers 14 residues. The CDR3 protein is CASRIAGEFYEQYF. CDR3 in DNA: TGCGCCAGCAGGATAGCGGGGGAATTCTACGAGCAGTACTTC. Full variable domain (outside the CDR3, taken from reference TRBV5-1 and TRBJ2-7): KAGVTQTPRYLIKTRGQQVTLSCSPISGHRSVSWYQQTPGQGLQFLFEYFSETQRNKGNFPGRFSGRQFSNSRSEMNVSTLELGDSALYLCASRIAGEFYEQYFGPGTRLTVT.

The sample holds a few counts of this clone. In DNA, the CDR3 is TGTGCCACCAACAGGGCTGTGAACACTGAAGCTTTCTTT. Protein: CATNRAVNTEAFF. The genes are TRBV6-5 and TRBJ1-1, with D perhaps TRBD1 (6 bases). V lost 10 bases and J lost 0, with 12 bases in between. Per the germline V gene, CDR1 is MNHEY and CDR2 is SVGAGI. CDR3 length: 13 amino acids.

The chain links TRBV27 to TRBJ1-3; TRBD1 is a possible D gene (6 bases). V lost 7 bases, J lost 0 bases, and 10 bases lay in between. The CDR3 has 14 residues. CDR1 and CDR2 (germline): MNHEY, SMNVEV (reference sequence). CDR3 loop: CASMGASSGNTIYF. CDR3 bases: TGTGCCAGCATGGGGGCTAGCTCTGGAAACACCATATATTTT.

The sample holds one count of this clone. The rearrangement links TRBV2 to TRBJ1-1; D gene uncertain. Germline V gives CDR1 SNHLY, CDR2 FYNNEI. The CDR3 contains 14 residues. Trimming removed 1 base from V and 4 bases from J, with 10 bases in between. The CDR3 DNA is TGTGCCAGCAGTGAAGGGAGTTTGCTCACTGAAGCTTTCTTT. It is translated as CASSEGSLLTEAFF.

The V gene is TRBV28, the J gene TRBJ2-3; D is ambiguous. Germline loops: CDR1 MDHEN, CDR2 SYDVKM. CDR3 length: 13 residues. V lost 7 bases to trimming and J lost 0 bases, with 8 bases between them. In DNA, the CDR3 is TGTGCCAGCACCTTGGGCAGCACAGATACGCAGTATTTT. It specifies CASTLGSTDTQYF.

This clone was detected only a few times. The V call is TRBV6-2 or TRBV6-3, the J call TRBJ1-6; 8 bases agree with TRBD1. Germline CDR1 and CDR2: MNHEY and SVGEGT. This CDR3 is 14 amino acids long. After removal of 8 bases from V and 10 bases from J, the junction contained 10 bases not matched to a gene. As DNA, the CDR3 is TGTGCCAGCGGCCAACAGGGGGTCTACTCACCCCTCCACTTT. It specifies CASGQQGVYSPLHF.